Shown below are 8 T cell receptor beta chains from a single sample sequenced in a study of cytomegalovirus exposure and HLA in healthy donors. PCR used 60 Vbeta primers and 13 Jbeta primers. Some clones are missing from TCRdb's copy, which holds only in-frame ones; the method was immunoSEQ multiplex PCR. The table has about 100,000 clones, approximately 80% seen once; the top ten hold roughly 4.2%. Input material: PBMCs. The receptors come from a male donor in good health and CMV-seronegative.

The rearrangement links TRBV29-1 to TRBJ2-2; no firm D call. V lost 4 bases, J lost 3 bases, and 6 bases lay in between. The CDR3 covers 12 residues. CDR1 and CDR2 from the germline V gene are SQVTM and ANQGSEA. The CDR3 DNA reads TGCAGCGTTGCGTTTGACACCGGGGAGCTGTTTTTT. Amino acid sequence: CSVAFDTGELFF.

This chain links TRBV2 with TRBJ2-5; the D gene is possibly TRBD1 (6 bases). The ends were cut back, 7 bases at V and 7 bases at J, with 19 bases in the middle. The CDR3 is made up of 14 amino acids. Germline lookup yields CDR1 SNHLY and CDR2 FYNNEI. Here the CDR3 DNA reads TGTGCCAGCATTCCGGACAGCGCCCCCGGGACCCAGTACTTC. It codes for CASIPDSAPGTQYF.

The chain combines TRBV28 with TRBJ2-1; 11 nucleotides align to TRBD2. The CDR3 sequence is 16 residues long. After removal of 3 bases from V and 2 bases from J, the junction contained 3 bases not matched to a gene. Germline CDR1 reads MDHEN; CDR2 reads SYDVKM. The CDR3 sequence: CASSLGLAVTYNEQFF. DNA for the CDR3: TGTGCCAGCAGTTTGGGACTAGCGGTTACCTACAATGAGCAGTTCTTC.

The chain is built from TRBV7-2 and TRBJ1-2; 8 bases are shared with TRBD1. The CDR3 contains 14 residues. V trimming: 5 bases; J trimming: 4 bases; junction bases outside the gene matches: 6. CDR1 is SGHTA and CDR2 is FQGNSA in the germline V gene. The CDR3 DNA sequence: TGTGCCAGCAGCCAACGGACAGGGTCCTATGGCTACACCTTC. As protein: CASSQRTGSYGYTF.

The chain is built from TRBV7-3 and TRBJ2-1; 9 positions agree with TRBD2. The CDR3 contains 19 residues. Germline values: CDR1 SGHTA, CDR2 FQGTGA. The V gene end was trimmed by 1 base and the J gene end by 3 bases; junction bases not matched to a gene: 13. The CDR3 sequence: CASSLSVLAGLDDYNEQFF. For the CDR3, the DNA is TGTGCCAGCAGCTTAAGTGTTCTAGCGGGACTTGACGACTACAATGAGCAGTTCTTC. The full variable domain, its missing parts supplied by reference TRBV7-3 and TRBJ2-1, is GAGVSQTPSNKVTEKGKYVELRCDPISGHTALYWYRQSLGQGPEFLIYFQGTGAADDSGLPNDRFFAVRPEGSVSTLKIQRTERGDSAVYLCASSLSVLAGLDDYNEQFFGPGTRLTVL.

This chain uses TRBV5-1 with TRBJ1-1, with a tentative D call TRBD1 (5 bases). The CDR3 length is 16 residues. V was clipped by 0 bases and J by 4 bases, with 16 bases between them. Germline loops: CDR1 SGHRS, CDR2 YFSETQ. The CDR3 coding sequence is TGCGCCAGCAGCTTGGTCCAGGGAGGAGGGAGCACTGAAGCTTTCTTT. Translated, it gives CASSLVQGGGSTEAFF.

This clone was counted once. The CDR3 DNA reads TGTGCCAGCAGTGGTACTAGCGGGGACTACAATGAGCAGTTCTTC. Protein: CASSGTSGDYNEQFF. The chain recombines TRBV6-4 with TRBJ2-1; 10 bases are shared with TRBD2. Germline lookup yields CDR1 MRHNA and CDR2 SNTAGT. The ends lost 4 bases at V and 3 bases at J; junction bases unmatched: 3. The CDR3 totals 15 residues.

CDR3 sequence (DNA): TGTGCCAGCAGCCAAGATTTGGGACAAGCTCTGGTGCAAAACATTCAGTACTTC. Translation: CASSQDLGQALVQNIQYF. The rearrangement uses TRBV4-2 and TRBJ2-4; D perhaps matches TRBD1 (6 bases). The CDR3 extends over 18 amino acids. V was clipped by 0 bases and J by 5 bases, with 20 bases between them. Germline CDR1 LGHNA, CDR2 YNFKEQ.